Below, 17 T cell receptor beta chains from the same sample are listed, as sequenced in a study of blood T cell repertoires in COVID-19. TCRdb's table, derived via immunoSEQ multiplex PCR, lists solely in-frame clones and lacks some. This sample has about 90,000 clones, with 60% to 85% found just once. Sequencing was performed on peripheral blood. The receptors shown here come from a man aged 65 to 85 with acute or convalescent COVID-19.

CDR3 sequence (DNA): TGCAGTGCTAGTCCTAGCGGGAGATCCACCGGGGAGCTGTTTTTT. Its protein is CSASPSGRSTGELFF. This chain uses TRBV20-1 with TRBJ2-2; 10 bases are a match to TRBD2. CDR1 is DFQATT, CDR2 SNEGSKA, per germline (reference sequence). The CDR3 covers 15 residues. Losses at the gene ends were 3 bases for V and 4 bases for J; bases not matched to a gene: 5.

This chain connects TRBV6-2 or TRBV6-3 to TRBJ1-1; 7 bases are shared with TRBD1. V was pared by 2 bases and J by 2 bases, with 8 bases of the junction left unmatched. The CDR3 covers 16 residues. CDR1 is MNHEY and CDR2 is SVGEGT in the germline V gene. CDR3 residues: CASSYEGQVQNTEAFF. In nucleotides, the CDR3 is TGTGCCAGCAGTTACGAAGGACAGGTGCAAAACACTGAAGCTTTCTTT.

This clone was recorded a few times. The chain has TRBV19 and TRBJ2-1; 10 nucleotides agree with TRBD2. V shed 2 bases, J shed 9 bases, and the junction held 4 bases outside the gene matches. From germline, CDR1 is LNHDA and CDR2 SQIVND (reference sequence). This CDR3 is 14 amino acids long. The CDR3 region is CASSISGGAGEQFF. DNA for the CDR3: TGTGCCAGTAGTATAAGCGGGGGGGCGGGTGAGCAGTTCTTC.

The rearrangement joins TRBV12-3 or TRBV12-4 to TRBJ1-1, with a possible D match to TRBD1 (5 bases). This CDR3 is 11 amino acids long. Trimming left V 10 bases short and J 2 bases short, with 8 bases between. The CDR3 reads CATGTNTEAFF. The CDR3 DNA is TGTGCCACCGGGACTAACACTGAAGCTTTCTTT.

This sequence joins TRBV5-1 and TRBJ1-4; D is ambiguous. The length of the CDR3 is 18 residues. Trimming took 3 bases from V and 7 from J, leaving 25 bases between them. CDR1 SGHRS and CDR2 YFSETQ come from the germline V gene. The CDR3 region has the DNA TGCGCCAGCAGCTCAGGCAAAGGGAGGAATATCGGAGGTGAAAAACTGTTTTTT. This gives the protein CASSSGKGRNIGGEKLFF.

The V and J genes are TRBV2 and TRBJ1-2; TRBD1 matches 8 bases. The germline gives CDR1 SNHLY, CDR2 FYNNEI. This CDR3 region has 13 residues. J gave up 7 bases and V 6 bases, and 7 bases lay outside the gene matches. The CDR3 nucleotides read TGTGCCAGCAGCCCGGACAGGGCGGTTGGCTACACCTTC. Translated, it gives CASSPDRAVGYTF.

The chain recombines TRBV1 with TRBJ2-7; no check of the table's D call, TRBD1, against the DNA was made. TRBV1 counts as a pseudogene. The CDR3 covers 16 residues. The CDR3 DNA sequence: TGCACCAGCAGCCAAGAAATCGGGACAGTTTCCTACGAGCAGTACGTC. This codes for CTSSQEIGTVSYEQYV.

This chain links TRBV30 with TRBJ1-3; a weak D match, TRBD1 (5 bases). Deletions cut 2 bases from V and 0 bases from J, with 8 bases between. CDR1 and CDR2 from the germline V gene are GTSNPN and SVGIG (reference sequence). CDR3 length: 14 residues. The CDR3 is CAWSTGISGNTIYF. The CDR3 DNA follows: TGTGCCTGGAGTACAGGTATCTCTGGAAACACCATATATTTT. Based on the CDR3 plus reference TRBV30 and TRBJ1-3, the full variable domain is SQTIHQWPATLVQPVGSPLSLECTVEGTSNPNLYWYRQAAGRGLQLLFYSVGIGQISSEVPQNLSASRPQDRQFILSSKKLLLSDSGFYLCAWSTGISGNTIYFGEGSWLTVV.

This clone came up a few times. The chain has TRBV5-1 and TRBJ1-6; 10 bases fit TRBD1. The CDR3 has 15 residues. V lost 0 bases and J lost 9; bases outside the gene matches: 3. CDR1 is SGHRS, CDR2 YFSETQ, per germline. CDR3 in amino acids: CASSLGQGAGSPLHF. DNA for the CDR3: TGCGCCAGCAGCTTGGGACAGGGGGCAGGTTCACCCCTCCACTTT.

This clone has only one observation. This chain uses TRBV7-2 with TRBJ1-4; no clear D gene. This CDR3 has 15 amino acids. Germline loops: CDR1 SGHTA, CDR2 FQGNSA. Trimming took 5 bases from V and 4 from J, leaving 14 bases between them. The CDR3 nucleotides are TGTGCCAGCAGCGTTTCACCTTCCTATAATGAAAAACTGTTTTTT. Translation gives CASSVSPSYNEKLFF.

In this sample, this clone turned up a few times. The chain combines TRBV4-1 with TRBJ2-3; 10 bases line up with TRBD2. The CDR3 spans 16 residues. The V and J ends lost 3 bases and 2 bases, in that order; junction bases with no gene match: 5. The germline CDR1 and CDR2 sequences are MGHRA and YSYEKL. DNA of the CDR3: TGCGCCAGCAGCCAGAGCGGGGGGGCTTTCACAGATACGCAGTATTTT. Encoded protein: CASSQSGGAFTDTQYF.

The rearrangement uses TRBV9 and TRBJ2-5; D is perhaps TRBD2 (6 bases). Germline CDR1 reads SGDLS; CDR2 reads YYNGEE. V was shortened by 0 bases and J by 5 bases, with 14 bases between the two germline ends. The CDR3 has 15 amino acids. The CDR3 loop reads CASSVVGTHRETQYF. Here the CDR3 DNA reads TGTGCCAGCAGCGTAGTAGGGACTCACCGGGAGACCCAGTACTTC.

This chain's CDR3 is CASSVLGTAQETQYF. The CDR3 nucleotides read TGTGCCAGCAGCGTGCTCGGGACAGCTCAAGAGACCCAGTACTTC. The chain links TRBV9 to TRBJ2-5; 7 nucleotides align to TRBD1. V dropped 2 bases and J dropped 2; count of bases not matched to a gene: 6. CDR3 size: 15 residues. Germline values: CDR1 SGDLS, CDR2 YYNGEE.

DNA for the CDR3: TGCAGCTCACCCGGCAAGCTAGCGGTCCAAGAGACCCAGTACTTC. It specifies CSSPGKLAVQETQYF. The chain links TRBV29-1 to TRBJ2-5, with 7 bases fitting TRBD2. V was clipped by 8 bases and J by 1 base; unmatched bases: 13. Germline assignment: CDR1 SQVTM and CDR2 ANQGSEA. This CDR3 is built from 15 residues.

This rearrangement joins TRBV6-5 to TRBJ2-7; the D gene is possibly TRBD1 (5 bases). The CDR3 totals 14 residues. Germline V CDR1 and CDR2: MNHEY, SVGAGI. The V end was cut by 5 bases, the J end by 2 bases, with 13 bases between. The CDR3 DNA reads as TGTGCCAGCAGTCCTGGGGCGGTAGCCTACGAGCAGTACTTC. Encoded protein: CASSPGAVAYEQYF.

This sequence joins TRBV6-1 and TRBJ1-6; D is perhaps TRBD1 (5 bases). V lost 10 bases, J lost 7 bases, and 14 bases lay in between. The CDR3 extends over 13 amino acids. CDR1 is MNHNS, CDR2 SASEGT, per germline. The CDR3 nucleotides are TGTGCCACCGCCCGACAGAGCAATTCACCCCTCCACTTT. Protein sequence: CATARQSNSPLHF.

This clone was detected only a few times. The chain recombines TRBV24-1 with TRBJ2-6; TRBD1 might be the D (6 bases). Trimming removed 4 bases at V and 1 base at J, with 13 bases between. The CDR3 has 17 residues. Germline-derived CDR1 and CDR2 are KGHDR and SFDVKD. The CDR3 is CATSDYTQGSGANVLTF. The CDR3 DNA reads TGTGCCACCAGTGACTATACACAGGGATCTGGGGCCAACGTCCTGACTTTC.